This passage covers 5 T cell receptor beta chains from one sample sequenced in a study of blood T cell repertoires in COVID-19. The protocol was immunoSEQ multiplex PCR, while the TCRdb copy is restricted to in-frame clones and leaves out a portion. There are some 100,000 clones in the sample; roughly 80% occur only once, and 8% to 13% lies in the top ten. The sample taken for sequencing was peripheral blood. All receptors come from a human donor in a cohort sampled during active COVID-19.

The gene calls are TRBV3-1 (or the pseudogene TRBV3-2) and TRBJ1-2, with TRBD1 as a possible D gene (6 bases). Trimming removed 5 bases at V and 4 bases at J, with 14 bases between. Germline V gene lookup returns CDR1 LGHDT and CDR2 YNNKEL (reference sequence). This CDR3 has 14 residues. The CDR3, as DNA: TGTGCCAGCAGCAAAGGGACACTTCTCTATGGCTACACCTTC. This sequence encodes CASSKGTLLYGYTF.

CDR3 in DNA: TGTGCCAGTAAGCGTGACAGGGGGCTCAACTATGGCTACACCTTC. It codes for CASKRDRGLNYGYTF. The V call is TRBV19, the J call TRBJ1-2, with 10 nucleotides matching TRBD1. Germline V gene sequence: CDR1 LNHDA, CDR2 SQIVND (reference sequence). This CDR3 region has 15 residues. The J segment lost 2 bases and the V segment lost 7 bases, leaving 7 bases of the junction unmatched.

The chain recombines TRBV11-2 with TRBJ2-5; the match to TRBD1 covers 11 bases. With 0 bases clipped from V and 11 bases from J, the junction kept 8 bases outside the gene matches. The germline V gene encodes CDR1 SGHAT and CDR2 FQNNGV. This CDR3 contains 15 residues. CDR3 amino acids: CASSLDYGQGALQYF. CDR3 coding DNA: TGTGCCAGCAGCTTAGATTACGGACAGGGGGCGTTGCAGTACTTC.

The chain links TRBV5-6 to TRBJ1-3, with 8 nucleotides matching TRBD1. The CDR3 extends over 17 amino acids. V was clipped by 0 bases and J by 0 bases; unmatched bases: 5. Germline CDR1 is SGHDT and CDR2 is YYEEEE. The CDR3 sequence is CASSLVGQGPSGNTIYF. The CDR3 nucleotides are TGTGCCAGCAGCTTGGTTGGACAGGGACCCTCTGGAAACACCATATATTTT.

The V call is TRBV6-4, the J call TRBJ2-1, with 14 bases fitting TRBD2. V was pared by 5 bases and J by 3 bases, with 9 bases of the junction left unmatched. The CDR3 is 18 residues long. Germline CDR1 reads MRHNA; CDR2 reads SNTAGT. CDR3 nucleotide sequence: TGTGCCAGCAGTCGGCGGACTAGCGGGGGGCCTCTCTACAATGAGCAGTTCTTC. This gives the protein CASSRRTSGGPLYNEQFF.